This is a list of T cell receptor beta chains from one sample in a study of blood T cell repertoires in COVID-19. TCRdb's table, derived via immunoSEQ multiplex PCR, lists solely in-frame clones and lacks some. The sample has about 74,000 clones; approximately 76% are singletons. The sequenced material came from peripheral blood. The receptors stem from a man aged 65-85 years with active or convalescent COVID-19. Both conserved end residues are part of each CDR3. The order of the fields is D gene, clone size, V gene, J gene, CDR3 DNA, CDR3 protein. A D gene is named only where the DNA matches it firmly. A row's size may be missing; if present it is once, few, many or a size class.

.,few,TRBV9,TRBJ1-3,TGTGCCAGCAGCGTAGGGGCACCTCTGGCTGGAAACACCATATATTTT,CASSVGAPLAGNTIYF
.,.,TRBV7-8,TRBJ1-5,TGTGCCAGCAGCCCTTCTGAGAGGCAGCCCCAGCATTTT,CASSPSERQPQHF
.,.,TRBV29-1,TRBJ2-3,TGCAGCGGCTCCGGTCGCACAGATACGCAGTATTTT,CSGSGRTDTQYF
.,.,TRBV5-5,TRBJ1-2,TGTGCCAGCAGCTTAACAACAGGAGTTTCCTATGGCTACACCTTC,CASSLTTGVSYGYTF
TRBD1,.,TRBV6-6,TRBJ1-2,TGTGCCAGCAGTACAGGGACAGCTAACTATGGCTACACCTTC,CASSTGTANYGYTF
.,many,TRBV19,TRBJ1-1,TGTGCCAGTAACCCTCAGGTACTCCACACTGAAGCTTTCTTT,CASNPQVLHTEAFF
.,few,TRBV11-3,TRBJ2-7,TGTGCCAGCAGCTTAGAAGGGGCAGGGACCTACGAGCAGTACTTC,CASSLEGAGTYEQYF
.,few,TRBV5-1,TRBJ2-2,TGCGCCAGCAGCCCCTGGTCGAGCACCGGGGAGCTGTTTTTT,CASSPWSSTGELFF
.,.,TRBV5-1,TRBJ1-2,TGCGCCAGCAGCTTGGGGGGGCTCCAATATGGCTACACCTTC,CASSLGGLQYGYTF
.,.,TRBV2,TRBJ1-3,TGTGCCAGCACCGCGGCCCTCTCCGGAAACACCATATATTTT,CASTAALSGNTIYF
.,.,TRBV11-3,TRBJ2-2,TGTGCCAGCAGCACTCGGGGGGCAGACACCGGGGAGCTGTTTTTT,CASSTRGADTGELFF
TRBD2,.,TRBV20-1,TRBJ2-3,TGCAGTGCTAGTCTCCGGACTAGCGGGTTTTGGGATACGCAGTATTTT,CSASLRTSGFWDTQYF
.,.,TRBV3-1/TRBV3-2,TRBJ1-6,TGTGCCAGCAGCCAATCGGCGGGAGGATCCTATAATTCACCCCTCCACTTT,CASSQSAGGSYNSPLHF
TRBD1,.,TRBV7-9,TRBJ2-7,TGTGCCAGCAGCCAGGGGGACGGAAGAACCTACGAGCAGTACTTC,CASSQGDGRTYEQYF
.,.,TRBV7-9,TRBJ1-1,TGTGCCAGCAGCTTAACTACGGGGTTGGCTTTCTTT,CASSLTTGLAFF
.,.,TRBV5-6,TRBJ2-6,TGTGCCAGCAGCTTCCCCCGCTCTGGGGCCAACGTCCTGACTTTC,CASSFPRSGANVLTF
TRBD2,once,TRBV11-2,TRBJ2-5,TGTGCCAGCAGCTCCCGCGGGGGACTTCAAGAGACCCAGTACTTC,CASSSRGGLQETQYF
TRBD2,.,TRBV5-1,TRBJ2-4,TGCGCCAGCAGCTATTCGGTTAGCGGGGGGGCCCCAGTGAACTTC,CASSYSVSGGAPVNF
.,.,TRBV10-3,TRBJ2-7,TGTGCCACGACTACGGACCCGCGTGTCGAGCAGTACTTC,CATTTDPRVEQYF
.,few,TRBV5-1,TRBJ2-7,TGCGCCAGCAGCTTGCAGGGGAATGGCTACGAGCAGTACTTC,CASSLQGNGYEQYF
TRBD2,.,TRBV6-5,TRBJ2-7,TGTGCCAGCGTGGGGGAGGGCTACGAGCAGTACTTC,CASVGEGYEQYF
.,.,TRBV9,TRBJ1-4,TGTGCCAGCAGCGCAGGGGATCCAACTAATGAAAAACTGTTTTTT,CASSAGDPTNEKLFF
.,.,TRBV28,TRBJ2-7,TGTGCCAGCAGTTTAGGTCAGGCGGCGGGCGAGCAGTACTTC,CASSLGQAAGEQYF
.,.,TRBV9,TRBJ1-4,TGTGCCAGCAGCGTTTCGACAGGTCTCAATGAAAAACTGTTTTTT,CASSVSTGLNEKLFF
.,.,TRBV19,TRBJ1-2,TGTGCCAGTAGTTTCGGCAGGCGTAACTATGGCTACACCTTC,CASSFGRRNYGYTF
TRBD1,once,TRBV6-5,TRBJ2-7,TGTGCCAGCAGTAGAGGGACAGGGGCACCCTACGAGCAGTACTTC,CASSRGTGAPYEQYF
.,.,TRBV24-1,TRBJ1-1,TGTGCCACCAGTGATTTCGAGCAGGGTGAATGGACTGAAGCTTTCTTT,CATSDFEQGEWTEAFF
TRBD2,.,TRBV5-1,TRBJ2-3,TGCGCCAGCAGCTTAGGGCGGGGGGCAATCACAGATACGCAGTATTTT,CASSLGRGAITDTQYF
TRBD1,few,TRBV5-1,TRBJ1-2,TGCGCCAGCAGCTGGGACAGCTATGGCTACACCTTC,CASSWDSYGYTF
.,.,TRBV6-2/TRBV6-3,TRBJ1-5,TGTGCCAGCAGTTACGAGATACAGCCCCAGCATTTT,CASSYEIQPQHF
TRBD2,.,TRBV5-6,TRBJ2-7,TGTGCCAGCAGCTTGCCGGGGGGGCCGGTCGAGCAGTACTTC,CASSLPGGPVEQYF
TRBD1,.,TRBV28,TRBJ1-5,TGTGCCAGCACCCCCCAGGGGGGACATCAGCCCCAGCATTTT,CASTPQGGHQPQHF
.,.,TRBV20-1,TRBJ1-2,TGCAGTGCTAGCTCGGGGGATGGCTACACCTTC,CSASSGDGYTF
.,.,TRBV3-1/TRBV3-2,TRBJ2-2,TGTGCCAGCAGCCATGAGACCGGGGAGCTGTTTTTT,CASSHETGELFF
TRBD1,once,TRBV30,TRBJ1-5,TGTGCCTGGAGTGATCCGGGACAGGTCTTGGATCAGCCCCAGCATTTT,CAWSDPGQVLDQPQHF
TRBD1,few,TRBV30,TRBJ2-3,TGTGCCTGGGGACAAGGACAGGGGGACACAGATACGCAGTATTTT,CAWGQGQGDTDTQYF
.,.,TRBV7-8,TRBJ2-2,TGTGCCAGCAGCTTAGGGCGGACCGGGGAGCTGTTTTTT,CASSLGRTGELFF
.,.,TRBV28,TRBJ1-5,TGTGCCAGCAGCTCGGCCCAGGGAGGGAATCAGCCCCAGCATTTT,CASSSAQGGNQPQHF
.,few,TRBV23-1,TRBJ1-3,TGCGCCAGCAGTCCCTCGGGGGGGCTGAGCTCTGGAAACACCATATATTTT,CASSPSGGLSSGNTIYF
.,.,TRBV3-1/TRBV3-2,TRBJ2-7,TGTGCCAGCAGCCGCCGGGGCTCCTACGAGCAGTACTTC,CASSRRGSYEQYF
.,.,TRBV19,TRBJ2-3,TGTGCCAGTAGTAGAGGCGGATTCACAGATACGCAGTATTTT,CASSRGGFTDTQYF
TRBD1,.,TRBV2,TRBJ1-1,TGTGCCAGCAGAGGACAGGGAAACACTGAAGCTTTCTTT,CASRGQGNTEAFF
TRBD1,.,TRBV7-3,TRBJ2-4,TGTGCCAGCAGCTCCGAGGACAGGTTTAGGTCCTTACACTTC,CASSSEDRFRSLHF
.,.,TRBV30,TRBJ2-4,TGTGCCTGGAGTCCGGGGGCCAAAAACATTCAGTACTTC,CAWSPGAKNIQYF
.,once,TRBV28,TRBJ1-1,TGTGCCAGCAGCTCAGGAATCAACACTGAAGCTTTCTTT,CASSSGINTEAFF
.,.,TRBV2,TRBJ2-4,TGTGCCAGCACCATACAGGAAAACATTCAGTACTTC,CASTIQENIQYF
TRBD2,.,TRBV30,TRBJ2-3,TGTGCCTGGGCGGGGGGTACCACAGATACGCAGTATTTT,CAWAGGTTDTQYF
.,.,TRBV5-4,TRBJ1-4,TGTGCCAGCAGCTCGAGGGAGGAAAAACTGTTTTTT,CASSSREEKLFF
TRBD1,.,TRBV2,TRBJ1-1,TGTGCCAGCAGTGCGAGGGGGCCAGGGACTGAAGCTTTCTTT,CASSARGPGTEAFF
.,.,TRBV18,TRBJ1-5,TGTGCCAGCTCACCCGAAATAGAGAGGCCCCAGCATTTT,CASSPEIERPQHF
TRBD1,.,TRBV9,TRBJ1-3,TGTGCCAGCAGCGCCTCGACAGGGACTGGAAACACCATATATTTT,CASSASTGTGNTIYF
.,.,TRBV27,TRBJ2-7,TGTGCCAGCAGTTTATCCGGCAGGGGGGTCCGCAAGCAGTACTTC,CASSLSGRGVRKQYF
TRBD1,.,TRBV6-5,TRBJ1-2,TGTGCCAGCAGCGGCCGACAGGGTAGAGGAGGTGGCTACACCTTC,CASSGRQGRGGGYTF